These 27 T cell receptor beta chains originate from one sample sequenced in a study of OX40 agonist ivuxolimab in advanced cancers. Clones were read by immunoSEQ multiplex PCR, and TCRdb kept only the in-frame ones, dropping some. In the table there are around 150,000 clones, approximately 90% of which are singletons. Sample: CD4+ or CD8+ T cells sorted from blood, taken in a trial of the OX40 agonist ivuxolimab. Every receptor here comes from an adult with an advanced solid tumor such as melanoma, head and neck, liver or kidney cancer.

This CDR3 is CASTDTKAGNTIYF. The CDR3 DNA is TGTGCCAGCACGGACACCAAGGCCGGAAACACCATATATTTT. The V and J genes are TRBV25-1 and TRBJ1-3, with a tentative D call TRBD1 (5 bases). With 7 bases removed from V and 4 bases from J, the gap between germline ends came to 14 bases. The CDR3 consists of 14 residues. The germline gives CDR1 MGHDK, CDR2 SYGVNS.

This clone is a singleton in its sample. The CDR3 sequence: CASSLFPRTEANYGYTF. As DNA, the CDR3 is TGTGCCAGCAGCTTATTCCCGCGGACAGAAGCTAACTATGGCTACACCTTC. The chain joins TRBV7-3 to TRBJ1-2; D might be TRBD1 (6 bases). Germline CDR1 is SGHTA and CDR2 is FQGTGA. This CDR3 comprises 17 residues. V lost 2 bases, J lost 0 bases, and 16 bases lay in between.

The V and J genes are TRBV6-6 and TRBJ1-1, with unresolved D. Germline V gives CDR1 MNHNY, CDR2 SVGAGI (reference sequence). The CDR3 is 13 residues long. The V end lost 8 bases, the J end lost 1 base, and 11 bases lay between the germline ends. CDR3 region: CASWERKNTEAFF. In DNA, the CDR3 is TGTGCCAGCTGGGAGCGAAAGAACACTGAAGCTTTCTTT.

The rearrangement joins TRBV2 to TRBJ2-2, with D hard to call. Germline assignment: CDR1 SNHLY and CDR2 FYNNEI. Trimming took 7 bases from V and 2 from J, leaving 5 bases between them. The CDR3 spans 12 residues. The CDR3 spells CASTVNTGELFF. CDR3 nucleotides: TGTGCCAGCACGGTAAACACCGGGGAGCTGTTTTTT.

The chain joins TRBV5-4 to TRBJ2-2; 9 bases fit TRBD1. V dropped 3 bases and J dropped 2; count of bases not matched to a gene: 5. Germline lookup yields CDR1 SGHNT and CDR2 YYREEE (reference sequence). The CDR3 covers 16 residues. Here the CDR3 DNA reads TGTGCCAGCAGCTCCACGGGACAGGGAAACACCGGGGAGCTGTTTTTT. Amino acids: CASSSTGQGNTGELFF.

The chain joins TRBV20-1 to TRBJ1-1; TRBD1 matches at 10 bases. Germline CDR1 and CDR2: DFQATT and SNEGSKA (reference sequence). Trimming took 5 bases from V and 10 from J; bases not matched to a gene: 4. The CDR3 runs 11 residues. CDR3 protein: CSAERTGGAFF. Written as DNA, the CDR3 is TGCAGTGCTGAACGGACAGGGGGAGCTTTCTTT.

Details on this clone: At one of its ends the junction is not consistent with the germline gene, which may arise from a read error. The chain combines TRBV7-9 with TRBJ1-4; D unresolved. The CDR3 is made up of 15 amino acids. Germline CDR1 SEHNR, CDR2 FQNEAQ (reference sequence). CDR3 in DNA: TGTGCCAGCAGCTTAGGTGGGATGATAGGTGAAAAACTGCTTTTT. Protein sequence: CASSLGGMIGEKLLF.

This clone was observed once. The chain has TRBV7-9 and TRBJ2-7, with D possibly matching TRBD2 (7 bases). Germline CDR1 SEHNR, CDR2 FQNEAQ (reference sequence). Trimming stripped 2 bases from V and 7 bases from J, with 15 bases between. The CDR3 has 14 residues. CDR3 DNA sequence: TGTGCCAGCAGCTTAAGGGGGGGTAGGGCAGAGCAGTACTTC. Encoded protein: CASSLRGGRAEQYF.

Notes on this clone: It is unclear where the CDR3 begins or ends on the DNA, so no DNA is shown, and the CDR3 is as TCRdb lists it. V and J are TRBV28 and TRBJ1-2. The CDR3 length equals 14 residues, ends included. CDR1 is MDHEN and CDR2 is SYDVKM in the germline V gene. CDR3 protein: CASSSSGALGGYTF.

The J gene is TRBJ1-1, the V gene TRBV6-5, with D unclear. The CDR3 sequence is 14 residues long. Germline V CDR1 and CDR2: MNHEY, SVGAGI. Trimming shortened V by 0 bases and J by 4 bases, and 9 bases separated the two germline ends. The chain's CDR3 is CASSYSPLLTEAFF. CDR3 nucleotides: TGTGCCAGCAGTTACTCCCCTTTACTCACTGAAGCTTTCTTT.

The CDR3 here is CASSALGGAEQYF. The DNA of the CDR3 is TGTGCCAGTAGTGCCCTCGGGGGGGCCGAGCAGTACTTC. This chain uses TRBV19 with TRBJ2-7, with 8 bases matching TRBD2. Per germline, CDR1 LNHDA and CDR2 SQIVND (reference sequence). The junction had 6 bases not matched to a gene; V was cut back by 5 bases and J by 6 bases. The CDR3 spans 13 residues. Supplemented by reference TRBV19 and TRBJ2-7, the full variable domain reads DGGITQSPKYLFRKEGQNVTLSCEQNLNHDAMYWYRQDPGQGLRLIYYSQIVNDFQKGDIAEGYSVSREKKESFPLTVTSAQKNPTAFYLCASSALGGAEQYFGPGTRLTVT.

The V and J genes are TRBV27 and TRBJ2-7, with D perhaps matching TRBD1 (6 bases). The V gene's germline CDR1 is MNHEY and CDR2 SMNVEV (reference sequence). V gave up 6 bases and J gave up 0 bases, with 9 bases separating them. There are 13 residues in the CDR3. CDR3 residues: CASRDSLSYEQYF. DNA of the CDR3: TGTGCCAGCAGGGACAGCCTCTCCTACGAGCAGTACTTC.

The chain links TRBV6-5 to TRBJ1-1; D is uncertain. Germline CDR1 and CDR2: MNHEY and SVGAGI. V was clipped by 0 bases and J by 4 bases, with 12 bases between them. The CDR3 covers 15 residues. The DNA for the CDR3 is TGTGCCAGCAGTTACTCGGGCGGAGGGAGCACTGAAGCTTTCTTT. Protein sequence: CASSYSGGGSTEAFF.

The chain combines TRBV19 with TRBJ2-2, with 9 bases lining up with TRBD1. V was pared by 10 bases and J by 3 bases, with 6 bases of the junction left unmatched. CDR1 and CDR2 from the germline V gene are LNHDA and SQIVND (reference sequence). This CDR3 spans 14 amino acids. As DNA, the CDR3 is TGTGCCATCCAGGGACAGGGCTACACCGGGGAGCTGTTTTTT. Translated, it gives CAIQGQGYTGELFF.

In DNA, the CDR3 is TGTGCCAGCAGCCCCCTGGCGGGCACTGAAGCTTTCTTT. Its translation is CASSPLAGTEAFF. The J gene is TRBJ1-1, the V gene TRBV7-6; no reliable D call. CDR1 and CDR2 (germline): SGHVS, FNYEAQ. This CDR3 comprises 13 residues. Trimming removed 5 bases from V and 4 bases from J, with 11 bases in between.

This rearrangement joins TRBV29-1 to TRBJ1-1; 10 bases are a match to TRBD1. Unmatched junction bases numbered 3, after V lost 4 bases and J lost 1 base. CDR1 is SQVTM, CDR2 ANQGSEA, per germline. The CDR3 has 14 amino acids. The CDR3 region is CSVGQGAGNTEAFF. The CDR3 DNA reads TGCAGCGTTGGACAGGGGGCCGGGAACACTGAAGCTTTCTTT.

The chain recombines TRBV28 with TRBJ2-5; 9 nucleotides agree with TRBD1. The CDR3 has 15 residues. J lost 5 bases, V lost 2 bases, and 6 bases had no gene match. CDR1 is MDHEN, CDR2 SYDVKM, per germline. This CDR3 is CASSLPGQGWETQYF. The CDR3 bases are TGTGCCAGCAGTTTACCGGGACAGGGCTGGGAGACCCAGTACTTC.

Of note for this clone: A junction end diverges from the germline sequence, so it may reflect a read error. This sequence joins TRBV10-3 and TRBJ2-2, with D tentatively TRBD2 (5 bases). The CDR3 consists of 13 residues. Germline loops: CDR1 ENHRY, CDR2 SYGVKD. The CDR3 reads CATSEGLAGELFF. In DNA form, the CDR3 reads TGTGCCACCAGTGAGGGCCTGGCCGGGGAGCTGTTTTTT.

J is TRBJ2-3 and V is TRBV5-1; 7 nucleotides agree with TRBD2. The V and J ends lost 0 bases and 4 bases, in that order; junction bases with no gene match: 8. This CDR3 is built from 16 residues. The V gene's germline CDR1 is SGHRS and CDR2 YFSETQ. Here the CDR3 DNA reads TGCGCCAGCAGCTTGGCCCTCAGCGGGACTGCAGATACGCAGTATTTT. Its translation: CASSLALSGTADTQYF.

This chain uses TRBV6-5 with TRBJ2-1; TRBD2 agrees at 10 bases. In germline, CDR1 is MNHEY, CDR2 SVGAGI. The CDR3 is 15 residues long. V was clipped by 5 bases and J by 5 bases; unmatched bases: 6. The DNA of the CDR3 is TGTGCCAGCAGTCAGACTAGCGGGCGTGACAATGAGCAGTTCTTC. It yields the protein CASSQTSGRDNEQFF.

V and J are TRBV28 and TRBJ2-7; D is unresolved. Germline lookup yields CDR1 MDHEN and CDR2 SYDVKM. The CDR3 loop spans 15 amino acids. The V end lost 1 base, the J end lost 0 bases, and 10 bases lay between the germline ends. In DNA, the CDR3 is TGTGCCAGCAGTTTATATGGGATCAACTCCTACGAGCAGTACTTC. Encoded protein: CASSLYGINSYEQYF.

This rearrangement joins TRBV6-1 to TRBJ2-3; the D is unclear. Germline lookup yields CDR1 MNHNS and CDR2 SASEGT. The CDR3 has 14 residues. Deletions cut 5 bases from V and 4 bases from J, with 13 bases between. CDR3: CASSPGSSPDTQYF. Written as DNA, the CDR3 is TGTGCCAGCAGTCCCGGGTCCTCCCCAGATACGCAGTATTTT.

V is TRBV2 and J is TRBJ1-6; perhaps TRBD1 as D (5 bases). V was pared by 6 bases and J by 0 bases, with 9 bases between. Germline assignment: CDR1 SNHLY and CDR2 FYNNEI. This CDR3 spans 15 amino acids. The chain's CDR3 is CASRTQGSYNSPLHF. DNA of the CDR3: TGTGCCAGCAGGACCCAGGGCTCCTATAATTCACCCCTCCACTTT.

The V gene is TRBV7-3, the J gene TRBJ2-3; 10 positions agree with TRBD2. Germline loops: CDR1 SGHTA, CDR2 FQGTGA. This CDR3 region has 17 residues. With 5 bases clipped from V and 1 base from J, the junction kept 9 bases outside the gene matches. CDR3 sequence: CASSRDSGTSGTDTQYF. In DNA form, the CDR3 reads TGTGCCAGCAGCCGCGACTCCGGGACTAGCGGCACAGATACGCAGTATTTT.

The chain is built from TRBV2 and TRBJ1-4, with 7 bases lining up with TRBD1. The CDR3 runs 15 residues. The germline gives CDR1 SNHLY, CDR2 FYNNEI. V trimming: 7 bases; J trimming: 7 bases; junction bases outside the gene matches: 12. CDR3: CASIATGAVFEKLFF. The CDR3 coding sequence is TGTGCCAGCATTGCCACAGGGGCAGTTTTTGAAAAACTGTTTTTT.

The rearrangement uses TRBV18 and TRBJ2-1; D possibly matches TRBD1 or TRBD2 (5 bases each). Trimming removed 0 bases from V and 5 bases from J, with 11 bases in between. The length of the CDR3 is 15 residues. Germline V gene data show CDR1 as KGHSH and CDR2 as LQKENI. The CDR3, as DNA: TGTGCCAGCTCACCACCCGGGACCCCCAACAATGAGCAGTTCTTC. Amino acids: CASSPPGTPNNEQFF.

The genes are TRBV10-3 and TRBJ2-2, with TRBD1 as a possible D gene (7 bases). The CDR3 runs 16 residues. CDR1 and CDR2 from the germline V gene are ENHRY and SYGVKD. Deletions cut 0 bases from V and 4 bases from J, with 12 bases between. The CDR3 loop is CAISESEGAGTGELFF. The CDR3 DNA follows: TGTGCCATCAGTGAGTCGGAGGGGGCTGGCACCGGGGAGCTGTTTTTT.